This TCR beta chain was identified in a study of CD8 T cells in ankylosing spondylitis. The study, taken as a whole, reports: One TCR beta motif, made up of roughly 8 highly homologous variants, appeared characteristic of ankylosing spondylitis blood.

This CDR3 contains 15 residues. The germline V gene encodes CDR1 DFQATT and CDR2 SNEGSKA (reference sequence). V lost 1 base, J lost 0 bases, and 10 bases lay in between. Quantitative molecular-barcoded 5'-RACE generated the TCR beta libraries. MiXCR, run by TCRdb on the 5' RACE reads, gives a single entry per CDR3 protein. The data hold roughly 670,000 distinct CDR3 sequences, with roughly 20% observed a single time. There are a few counts of this clonotype. Its matching antigen is unknown. The sequence derives from a male donor with ankylosing spondylitis. Sequenced input: blood, either unsorted or a sorted T cell fraction (not recorded which). The chain employs TRBV20-1 and TRBJ2-1, with D maybe TRBD2 (5 bases). Written as DNA, the CDR3 is TGCAGTGCTAGAGCTGGGAGAAGCTCCTACAATGAGCAGTTCTTC. Its protein product is CSARAGRSSYNEQFF.